This T cell receptor (beta chain) was captured in a study of beta chain features in type 1 diabetes. Background on the study: Patients did not differ from healthy donors in age, gender or cell yield. Study-wide points: Type 1 diabetes patients had moderately but significantly shorter TCRB CDR3s in all four CD4+ subsets. Unsettled here was the matter of whether HLA type influences TCRB rearrangement. Type 1 diabetes patients showed fewer insertions and more deletions at VDJ junctions.

What was sequenced were expressed TCRB transcripts, since all of the isolated RNA had been reverse transcribed. Method: immunoSEQ multiplex PCR; TCRdb's copy keeps in-frame clones and lacks some. The sample includes nearly 700,000 clones, around an eighth of them seen just once. A remark on this clone: The antigen is unknown.

The origin of this receptor is a man between 18 and 29 years old with type 1 diabetes. Source material: naive CD4+ T cells from blood.

CDR3 amino acids: CASSHNREGFYGYTF. The CDR3 DNA reads TGCGCCAGCAGCCACAACAGGGAGGGATTTTATGGCTACACCTTC. The chain uses TRBV4-1 and TRBJ1-2; D is possibly TRBD1 (6 bases). This CDR3 is built from 15 residues. Trimming left V 3 bases short and J 5 bases short, with 16 bases between. Germline CDR1 MGHRA, CDR2 YSYEKL.